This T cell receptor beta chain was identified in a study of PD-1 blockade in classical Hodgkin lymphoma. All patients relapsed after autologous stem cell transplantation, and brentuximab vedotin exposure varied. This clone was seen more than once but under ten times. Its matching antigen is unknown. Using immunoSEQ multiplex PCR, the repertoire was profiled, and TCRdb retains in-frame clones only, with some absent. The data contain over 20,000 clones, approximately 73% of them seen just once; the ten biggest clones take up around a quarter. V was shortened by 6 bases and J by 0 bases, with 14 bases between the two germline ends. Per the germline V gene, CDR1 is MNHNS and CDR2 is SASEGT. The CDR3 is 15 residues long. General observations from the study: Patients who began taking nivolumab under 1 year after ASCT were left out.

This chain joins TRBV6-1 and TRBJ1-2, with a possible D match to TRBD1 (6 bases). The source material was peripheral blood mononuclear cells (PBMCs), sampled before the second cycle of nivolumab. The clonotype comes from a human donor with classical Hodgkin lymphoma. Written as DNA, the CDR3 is TGTGCCAGCAGCGGCCCCTGGACAGCTAACTATGGCTACACCTTC. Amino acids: CASSGPWTANYGYTF.